Shown below are 2 T cell receptor beta chains from a single sample sequenced in a study of T cells in Graves' hyperthyroidism and ophthalmopathy. Amplified TCR beta CDR3 regions came from RNA transcripts. HTBI primers were used for first-round RT-PCR of the TCR CDR3. From the multiplex PCR reads, TCRdb called clonotypes with MiXCR, one entry per CDR3 protein. The data show 550,000 to 700,000 distinct CDR3 sequences, approximately 44% seen once. The sample was peripheral blood or thyroid tissue (not recorded which). These receptors all come from an adult woman with Graves' disease, either hyperthyroidism or ophthalmopathy (not recorded which).

This chain links TRBV7-8 with TRBJ1-2, with a weak D call TRBD1 (5 bases). The V gene's germline CDR1 is SGHVS and CDR2 FQNEAQ. V was trimmed by 2 bases and J by 4 bases, leaving 23 bases between them. CDR3 length equals 18 residues. The CDR3 DNA follows: TGTGCCAGCAGCTTATACCCGAAGACAGCCCTGGGGTTCTATGGCTACACCTTC. Amino acid sequence: CASSLYPKTALGFYGYTF.

In this sample, this clonotype turned up many times. This chain joins TRBV10-3 and TRBJ2-2, with D hard to call. Germline V gives CDR1 ENHRY, CDR2 SYGVKD. V gave up 6 bases and J gave up 0 bases, with 17 bases separating them. The CDR3 totals 17 residues. This CDR3 is CAIRPHSAAANTGELFF. The CDR3 DNA is TGTGCCATCAGACCCCATTCGGCAGCCGCGAACACCGGGGAGCTGTTTTTT.